Below, 20 T cell receptor beta chains from the same sample are listed, as sequenced in a study of blood T cell repertoires in COVID-19. TCRdb's copy holds only in-frame clones and misses some; the assay was immunoSEQ multiplex PCR. The data contain 150,000 to 200,000 clones, approximately 86% of them singletons. The sample was PBMCs or T cells enriched from blood (not recorded which). Receptor source: a woman between 40 and 55 years old in a cohort exposed to, infected with or recovered from COVID-19 (not recorded which).

This rearrangement joins TRBV15 to TRBJ1-2; maybe TRBD1 (6 bases). This CDR3 is built from 15 residues. Trimming removed 1 base from V and 2 bases from J, with 11 bases in between. The germline V gene has CDR1 LNHNV and CDR2 YYDKDF (reference sequence). CDR3 sequence: CATSRGGGGNYGYTF. The CDR3 bases are TGTGCCACCAGCAGAGGAGGGGGGGGCAACTATGGCTACACCTTC.

The chain combines TRBV2 with TRBJ1-1; 7 bases line up with TRBD1. The trim removed 4 bases at V and 5 bases at J, leaving 10 bases unmatched. The length of the CDR3 is 15 residues. CDR1 is SNHLY, CDR2 FYNNEI, per germline. In DNA form, the CDR3 reads TGTGCCAGCAGTGCCCGACAGGGAGGACGGACTGAAGCTTTCTTT. Encoded protein: CASSARQGGRTEAFF.

The chain uses TRBV4-2 and TRBJ2-1; 12 nucleotides match TRBD2. Germline-derived CDR1 and CDR2 are LGHNA and YNFKEQ. This CDR3 contains 17 residues. Trimming took 4 bases from V and 7 from J; bases not matched to a gene: 11. CDR3 DNA sequence: TGTGCCAGCAGCCTCCCGGCTAGCGGGAGGGCCAGGAATGAGCAGTTCTTC. As protein: CASSLPASGRARNEQFF.

This clone was detected once. The chain is built from TRBV19 and TRBJ2-7, with 8 bases fitting TRBD1. The V gene end was trimmed by 6 bases and the J gene end by 3 bases; junction bases not matched to a gene: 7. The CDR3 is 14 amino acids. Germline V gives CDR1 LNHDA, CDR2 SQIVND (reference sequence). This CDR3 is CASSLGTGLYEQYF. The CDR3 DNA sequence: TGTGCCAGTAGCCTAGGGACAGGCCTCTACGAGCAGTACTTC.

This clone was seen only once. This chain connects TRBV4-1 to TRBJ2-3; TRBD2 agrees at 13 bases. V was clipped by 1 base and J by 2 bases; unmatched bases: 3. The length of the CDR3 is 17 residues. CDR1 is MGHRA, CDR2 YSYEKL, per germline. The CDR3 nucleotides are TGCGCCAGCAGCCAAGCACTAGCGGGGGGGATCACAGATACGCAGTATTTT. Protein product: CASSQALAGGITDTQYF.

The CDR3 here is CASSLGGQLSGNTIYF. In DNA form, the CDR3 reads TGTGCCAGCAGCTTAGGGGGACAGCTCTCTGGAAACACCATATATTTT. V and J are TRBV7-2 and TRBJ1-3; 7 bases align to TRBD1. Germline trimming cut 1 base from V and 0 bases from J; bases unmatched to any gene: 3. Germline CDR1 is SGHTA and CDR2 is FQGNSA. CDR3 length equals 16 residues.

The chain carries TRBV27 and TRBJ1-1, with a weak D call TRBD1 (6 bases). Germline CDR1 and CDR2: MNHEY and SMNVEV (reference sequence). Trimming took 3 bases from V and 3 from J, leaving 17 bases between them. The CDR3 totals 16 residues. The CDR3, as DNA: TGTGCCAGCAGTTTGGGGAATCAAGGACAGTACACTGAAGCTTTCTTT. Residues: CASSLGNQGQYTEAFF.

This rearrangement joins TRBV27 to TRBJ2-1; 14 bases align to TRBD2. V shed 5 bases and J 7 bases; nucleotides not matched to a gene: 16. CDR3 length: 19 amino acids. The germline V gene encodes CDR1 MNHEY and CDR2 SMNVEV (reference sequence). DNA of the CDR3: TGTGCCAGCAGTCGCAATCCGGGACTAGCGGGAGTAAGTGGGAATGAGCAGTTCTTC. Protein product: CASSRNPGLAGVSGNEQFF.

The chain links TRBV6-5 to TRBJ1-3; 8 bases map to TRBD1. J lost 2 bases, V lost 6 bases, and 3 bases had no gene match. Germline CDR1 is MNHEY and CDR2 is SVGAGI. CDR3 length: 14 residues. The CDR3 sequence is CASRSDRAGNTIYF. For the CDR3, the DNA is TGTGCCAGCAGATCGGACAGGGCTGGAAACACCATATATTTT.

In its sample, this clone was seen once. The genes are TRBV2 and TRBJ1-2, with 7 bases matching TRBD1. In germline, CDR1 is SNHLY, CDR2 FYNNEI. After removal of 3 bases from V and 3 bases from J, the junction contained 1 base not matched to a gene. CDR3 length: 13 residues. CDR3 nucleotides: TGTGCCAGCAGTGAGACAGGGTACTATGGCTACACCTTC. Protein sequence: CASSETGYYGYTF. The full variable domain, completed using reference TRBV2 and TRBJ1-2, is EPEVTQTPSHQVTQMGQEVILRCVPISNHLYFYWYRQILGQKVEFLVSFYNNEISEKSEIFDDQFSVERPDGSNFTLKIRSTKLEDSAMYFCASSETGYYGYTFGSGTRLTVV.

This clone was observed once. In nucleotides, the CDR3 is TGTGCCAGCAGCATGGGACAGCTAAACACTGAAGCTTTCTTT. This translates into CASSMGQLNTEAFF. The rearrangement joins TRBV13 to TRBJ1-1, with 7 bases aligning to TRBD1. Trimming at V came to 5 bases and at J to 2 bases, leaving 5 bases not matched to a gene. This CDR3 is built from 14 residues. Germline V gene lookup returns CDR1 PRHDT and CDR2 FYEKMQ (reference sequence).

This CDR3 is CASSTGSGGQTEAFF. The CDR3, as DNA: TGCGCCAGCAGCACCGGCTCCGGGGGTCAAACTGAAGCTTTCTTT. The rearrangement links TRBV5-1 to TRBJ1-1; D possibly corresponds to TRBD1 (5 bases). This CDR3 is built from 15 residues. V gave up 4 bases and J gave up 5 bases, with 18 bases separating them. Germline loops: CDR1 SGHRS, CDR2 YFSETQ.

The V and J genes are TRBV5-1 and TRBJ2-7, with 14 bases fitting TRBD2. V dropped 5 bases and J dropped 5; count of bases not matched to a gene: 6. CDR1 and CDR2 (germline): SGHRS, YFSETQ. The CDR3 has 15 amino acids. CDR3 DNA sequence: TGCGCCAGCAGTCCGGGGACTAGCGGGAGCCACGAGCAGTACTTC. Protein product: CASSPGTSGSHEQYF. The variable domain in full, completed from reference TRBV5-1 and TRBJ2-7, reads KAGVTQTPRYLIKTRGQQVTLSCSPISGHRSVSWYQQTPGQGLQFLFEYFSETQRNKGNFPGRFSGRQFSNSRSEMNVSTLELGDSALYLCASSPGTSGSHEQYFGPGTRLTVT.

The gene calls are TRBV7-2 and TRBJ2-3; 8 bases are shared with TRBD2. After removal of 7 bases from V and 5 bases from J, the junction contained 5 bases not matched to a gene. Germline CDR1 and CDR2: SGHTA and FQGNSA. There are 13 residues in the CDR3. The CDR3 DNA is TGTGCCAGCACCCAGCGGGAGTTAGATACGCAGTATTTT. As protein: CASTQRELDTQYF.

The CDR3 protein is CASSQLAGLTGELFF. CDR3 sequence (DNA): TGTGCCAGCAGCCAACTAGCGGGCCTCACCGGGGAGCTGTTTTTT. The V and J genes are TRBV4-2 and TRBJ2-2, with 8 positions matching TRBD2. With V trimmed by 2 bases and J by 4 bases, 3 bases remained unmatched. Germline CDR1 and CDR2: LGHNA and YNFKEQ. The CDR3 spans 15 residues.

This clone came up once. The V and J genes are TRBV7-2 and TRBJ1-1; TRBD1 agrees at 9 bases. The CDR3 has 16 residues. Germline CDR1 reads SGHTA; CDR2 reads FQGNSA. J gave up 5 bases and V 1 base, and 8 bases lay outside the gene matches. CDR3 bases: TGTGCCAGCAGCTTAGGGGCAGGGACAGGGACAACTGAAGCTTTCTTT. Its protein is CASSLGAGTGTTEAFF. The full variable domain, with the rest looked up from reference TRBV7-2 and TRBJ1-1, is GAGVSQSPSNKVTEKGKDVELRCDPISGHTALYWYRQSLGQGLEFLIYFQGNSAPDKSGLPSDRFSAERTGGSVSTLTIQRTQQEDSAVYLCASSLGAGTGTTEAFFGQGTRLTVV.

The chain uses TRBV11-2 and TRBJ1-2, with 8 bases matching TRBD1. CDR1 is SGHAT, CDR2 FQNNGV, per germline. The length of the CDR3 is 14 residues. J was trimmed by 8 bases and V by 5 bases; bases with no gene match: 10. The CDR3 coding sequence is TGTGCCAGCAGCCCCCTCGGACAGGGAAACGGCTACACCTTC. This sequence encodes CASSPLGQGNGYTF.

The chain is built from TRBV30 and TRBJ1-1; 11 positions agree with TRBD1. The CDR3 is made up of 12 amino acids. The germline gives CDR1 GTSNPN, CDR2 SVGIG (reference sequence). CDR3 in DNA: TGTGCTTTGGGACAGGGGGGTTCTGAAGCTTTCTTT. Translating it yields CALGQGGSEAFF.

The chain carries TRBV11-2 and TRBJ2-1, with 7 bases fitting TRBD2. J lost 4 bases, V lost 4 bases, and 10 bases had no gene match. Per germline, CDR1 SGHAT and CDR2 FQNNGV. This CDR3 contains 16 residues. CDR3: CASSSRLLATYNEQFF. The CDR3 DNA follows: TGTGCCAGCAGCTCCCGATTACTAGCGACGTACAATGAGCAGTTCTTC.

The V call is TRBV5-5, the J call TRBJ2-2; weak D call: TRBD1 (6 bases). In germline, CDR1 is SGHKS, CDR2 YYEKEE (reference sequence). Deletions cut 4 bases from V and 2 bases from J, with 12 bases between. The CDR3 is made up of 15 amino acids. CDR3 sequence: CASSRDTFNTGELFF. The CDR3 coding sequence is TGTGCCAGCAGCAGGGACACTTTCAACACCGGGGAGCTGTTTTTT. Drawing the rest from reference TRBV5-5 and TRBJ2-2, the complete variable domain is DAGVTQSPTHLIKTRGQQVTLRCSPISGHKSVSWYQQVLGQGPQFIFQYYEKEERGRGNFPDRFSARQFPNYSSELNVNALLLGDSALYLCASSRDTFNTGELFFGEGSRLTVL.